Given below is one TCR beta chain in context. This sample was included in a study of cytomegalovirus exposure and HLA in healthy donors. The PCR made use of 60 Vbeta and 13 Jbeta primers. TCRdb keeps only in-frame clones here, not all; method: immunoSEQ multiplex PCR. The listing contains under 150,000 clones. This TCR came from a middle-aged woman in good health and CMV-seronegative. What was sequenced was PBMCs.

The CDR3 DNA is TGTGCCAGCTCACCCCCCGTAGCGGGGGGCCCCCGCGAGCAGTACTTC. Translation gives CASSPPVAGGPREQYF. The J gene is TRBJ2-7, the V gene TRBV18, with 10 bases aligning to TRBD2. V trimming: 3 bases; J trimming: 6 bases; junction bases outside the gene matches: 11. The V gene's germline CDR1 is KGHSH and CDR2 LQKENI. This CDR3 has 16 residues.